This TCR beta chain originates from a study of blood T cell repertoires in COVID-19. In the study overall: The study drew acute and convalescent COVID-19 samples from the United States, Italy and Spain.

Sequenced by immunoSEQ multiplex PCR; TCRdb stores in-frame clones only, minus some. The profile shows tens of thousands of clones, 86% of them singletons. The sequenced sample consisted of peripheral blood. The receptor was isolated from a human donor in a cohort sampled during active COVID-19.

The DNA for the CDR3 is TGTGCCAGAAGCGACAGGCTTTACAATGAGCAGTTCTTC. This codes for CARSDRLYNEQFF. The gene calls are TRBV2 and TRBJ2-1; weak D call: TRBD1 (6 bases). Deletions cut 9 bases from V and 4 bases from J, with 13 bases between. The germline V gene has CDR1 SNHLY and CDR2 FYNNEI. CDR3 size: 13 residues.